The clone carrying this T cell receptor beta chain was found a few times. Its antigen is undetermined. Peripheral blood, together with lesional scalp punch biopsies, was collected from alopecia areata patients. CD4+ and CD8+ T cells were sorted from PBMCs. This sample was taken from a study of CD8+ T cells in alopecia areata. RNA extraction and reverse transcription yielded cDNA as sequencing template. The method was immunoSEQ multiplex PCR; TCRdb's version includes in-frame clones alone and lacks a portion of them. There are 65,000 to 95,000 clones in the sample; roughly 51% occur only once, and about 6% lies in the top ten. Regarding the study as a whole: Relative to mice, TCR sharing across patients was less clear, a difference possibly HLA-related. Lesional scalp displayed greater clonality than normal scalp, most notably in alopecia totalis/universalis.

Sequenced input: NKG2D-high CD8+ T cells sorted from blood. This clonotype was sampled from a human donor with alopecia areata.

The CDR3 spells CSVELGTFVILAKNIQYF. DNA for the CDR3: TGCAGCGTTGAACTCGGGACATTCGTAATTCTAGCCAAAAACATTCAGTACTTC. The rearrangement links TRBV29-1 to TRBJ2-4; perhaps TRBD1 as D (6 bases). This CDR3 spans 18 amino acids. Germline V lookup: CDR1 SQVTM, CDR2 ANQGSEA. Trimming pared 2 bases from V and 0 bases from J, leaving 20 bases between. The full variable domain, rest sourced from reference TRBV29-1 and TRBJ2-4, is SAVISQKPSRDICQRGTSLTIQCQVDSQVTMMFWYRQQPGQSLTLIATANQGSEATYESGFVIDKFPISRPNLTFSTLTVSNMSPEDSSIYLCSVELGTFVILAKNIQYFGAGTRLSVL.